The 5 T cell receptor beta chains presented below share a single source sample, sequenced in a study of graft-versus-host responses after intestinal transplantation. TCRdb's table, derived via immunoSEQ multiplex PCR, lists solely in-frame clones and lacks some. The data contain roughly 99,000 clones, approximately 85% of them singletons. The sample here was PBMCs, taken 255 days after intestinal transplant. Source of these receptors: a human patient who received an intestinal transplant, so some T cells may come from the graft donor.

The chain is built from TRBV27 and TRBJ1-5; 8 nucleotides agree with TRBD1. The CDR3 sequence is 14 residues long. V gave up 2 bases and J gave up 9 bases; unmatched junction bases: 6. Germline V gene lookup returns CDR1 MNHEY and CDR2 SMNVEV (reference sequence). The CDR3 nucleotides are TGTGCCAGCAGTTTAACAGGGGGGTTACGGCCCCAGCATTTT. This translates into CASSLTGGLRPQHF.

This rearrangement joins TRBV28 to TRBJ1-1; D is possibly TRBD1 (5 bases). Germline V gene sequence: CDR1 MDHEN, CDR2 SYDVKM. This CDR3 contains 14 residues. Trimming removed 7 bases at V and 5 bases at J, with 17 bases between. The CDR3 reads CASNPRGFRTEAFF. In DNA form, the CDR3 reads TGTGCCAGCAACCCAAGGGGATTCCGGACTGAAGCTTTCTTT.

The V call is TRBV27, the J call TRBJ2-5, with D perhaps matching TRBD1 or TRBD2 (5 bases each). The CDR3 loop spans 14 amino acids. From germline, CDR1 is MNHEY and CDR2 SMNVEV (reference sequence). V lost 1 base and J lost 4, with 10 bases in between. DNA for the CDR3: TGTGCCAGCAGTTTATACGGGGACGCAGAGACCCAGTACTTC. This codes for CASSLYGDAETQYF.

The J gene is TRBJ2-2, the V gene TRBV5-4; TRBD2 matches 15 bases. Germline CDR1 and CDR2: SGHNT and YYREEE (reference sequence). V lost 2 bases and J lost 4; bases outside the gene matches: 9. The CDR3 contains 19 residues. Written as DNA, the CDR3 is TGTGCCAGCAGCTTAAAGCCGGGACTAGCGGGAGGAACCACCGGGGAGCTGTTTTTT. Translated: CASSLKPGLAGGTTGELFF. The full variable domain, rest sourced from reference TRBV5-4 and TRBJ2-2, is ETGVTQSPTHLIKTRGQQVTLRCSSQSGHNTVSWYQQALGQGPQFIFQYYREEENGRGNFPPRFSGLQFPNYSSELNVNALELDDSALYLCASSLKPGLAGGTTGELFFGEGSRLTVL.

The chain uses TRBV30 and TRBJ1-2, with D unclear. CDR1 and CDR2 from the germline V gene are GTSNPN and SVGIG (reference sequence). The CDR3 length is 13 residues. V lost 7 bases and J 4 bases, leaving 16 bases between the germline ends. DNA of the CDR3: TGTGCCTCCTCCTTAGGGCCCCCCTATGGCTACACCTTC. Protein product: CASSLGPPYGYTF.